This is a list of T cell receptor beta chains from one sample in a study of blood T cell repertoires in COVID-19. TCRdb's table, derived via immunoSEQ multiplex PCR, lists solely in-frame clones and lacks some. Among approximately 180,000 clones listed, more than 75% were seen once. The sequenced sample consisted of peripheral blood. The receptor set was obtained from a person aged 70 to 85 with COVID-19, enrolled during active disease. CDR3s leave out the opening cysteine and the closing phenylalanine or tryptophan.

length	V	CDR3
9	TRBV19	ASSIGLEQF
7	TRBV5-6	ASSFIRG
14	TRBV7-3	ASSLLGFGGSNEQF
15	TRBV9	ASSDGLRVDVAGELF
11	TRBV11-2	ASSLAARYTQY
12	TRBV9	ASSPSALSYEQY
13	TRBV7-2	ASSFPGTGSEKLF
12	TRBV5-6	ASSLVGGADGYT
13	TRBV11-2	ASSAGTTSANEQF
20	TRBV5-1	ASSGVRESGERSFFYNSPLH
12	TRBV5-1	ASSLDRVRTPLH
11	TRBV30	ACPGRAQETQY
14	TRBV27	ASSLVAGGVQGTQY
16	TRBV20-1	SASGEGVRSSSYNEQF
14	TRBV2	ASSEGMGLYYNEQF